The present T cell receptor beta chain was sequenced within a study of blood T cell repertoires in COVID-19. Study as a whole: Specimens from acute and convalescent COVID-19 originated in the United States, Italy and Spain.

Details on this clone: This sample includes further DNA sequences coding for the same CDR3.

Assay: immunoSEQ multiplex PCR; the TCRdb copy retains only in-frame clones and omits some. The profile shows 120,000 or so clones, 82% of them singletons. CDR3 length: 13 residues. Trimming shortened V by 6 bases and J by 5 bases, and 11 bases separated the two germline ends. Germline-derived CDR1 and CDR2 are KGHSH and LQKENI. Material for sequencing was peripheral blood. This clonotype was obtained from a human donor in a cohort sampled during active COVID-19. The V call is TRBV18, the J call TRBJ1-5; D is perhaps TRBD1 (6 bases). CDR3 protein: CASSLNRDQPQHF. CDR3 nucleotide sequence: TGTGCCAGCTCCCTAAACAGGGATCAGCCCCAGCATTTT. Combining the CDR3 with reference TRBV18 and TRBJ1-5 gives the whole variable domain NAGVMQNPRHLVRRRGQEARLRCSPMKGHSHVYWYRQLPEEGLKFMVYLQKENIIDESGMPKERFSAEFPKEGPSILRIQQVVRGDSAAYFCASSLNRDQPQHFGDGTRLSIL.